Sequencing of this T cell receptor beta chain was carried out in a study of T-cell memory formation after mild COVID-19 (dated by TCRdb to about 2021). About the study as a whole: TCR sequence clusters from the two donors were largely donor specific. Longitudinal TCRalpha and TCRbeta repertoire sequencing tracked T-cell clones expanding and contracting after mild COVID-19 in a couple of donors. Two young, previously healthy adult volunteers made up the cohort, one male and one female. What the authors observed across the whole study: The study covered only a couple of mild cases, and larger cohorts including severe cases with pre-infection samples were considered necessary. Contracting CD4+ clones were located mainly in the CM and EM memory subsets, whereas CD8+ clones were found to be enriched in EMRA. Whether the second-wave clones peaking on day 37 were SARS-CoV-2 specific was not confirmed. Some responding clones were detected in pre-infection memory, suggesting pre-existing cross-reactive memory T cells joined the SARS-CoV-2 response. Clones that contracted from day 15 to 85 showed balanced CD4/CD8 phenotypes, whereas a second wave of clones that expanded from day 15 to 37 leaned towards CD4+.

Ficoll-Paque density gradient centrifugation was the method used to isolate PBMCs. Sequenced using an Illumina NovaSeq 6000. cDNA libraries for TCRalpha and TCRbeta were prepared by 5'RACE using constant-segment primers, with sample barcodes and unique molecular identifiers added. RNA was extracted from every sample with Trizol reagent. Library amplification was performed in two PCR steps, and a second sample barcode and Illumina TruSeq adapters were introduced in the second step. Sequencing of libraries was performed on an Illumina NovaSeq with 2 x 150 bp paired-end reads. The paper's data handling went like this. Reads were demultiplexed and collapsed into UMI-guided consensus sequences with migec v1.2.7. Using mixcr v2.1.11, UMI consensuses were aligned to TRA and TRB V and J templates and then assembled into clonotypes. A clonotype was counted as expanded or contracted only if both edgeR and NoisET called the change significant, with noise models trained on biological replicates. For edgeR calls, a false discovery rate-adjusted p below 0.01 and a log2 fold-change threshold of 1 were applied. As an exploratory analysis of dynamics, max-normalized trajectories of the 1000 most abundant clonotypes were examined with PCA combined with hierarchical clustering. Separately sequenced CD4+ and CD8+ repertoires were used to assign a CD4 or CD8 phenotype to each responding clone. The public reads were reanalyzed by TCRdb: fastp trimming at Q25, MiXCR alignment, in-frame beta chains only. Entries are consolidated by CDR3 protein sequence, retaining the most common genes and DNA. TCRdb, not the original authors, processed these V and J calls. The sample has under 450,000 distinct CDR3 sequences on record, about 20% of them singletons. The ten biggest clones cover roughly a fifth of the sample.

In the germline V gene, CDR1 corresponds to SGHRS and CDR2 to YFSETQ. V is pared back by 2 bases and J by 1 base, with 9 bases lying between the germline termini. The cysteine opens and the phenylalanine closes a CDR3 of 14 amino acids. Only the CDR3 portion is preserved as DNA: 42 bases, with reading frame beginning at the first base. For this clonotype: Its target antigen remains unknown. The input lacks base qualities; no much larger clone sits a single base away.

The receptor was isolated from a man younger than 35 who had mild COVID-19 (a few samples of this study predate the infection). The sample titles of this study are shuffled in the database, so cell type and time point are left out; the donor was told from shared clones. The rearranged chain carries TRBV5-1 and TRBJ1-1; no confident D gene assignment can be made. The sequencing input was PBMCs or a T cell subset sorted from them (not recorded which). The DNA sequence follows: TGCGCCAGCAGCTTATGGTCTTCGAACACTGAAGCTTTCTTT. Its protein is CASSLWSSNTEAFF.